The 27 T cell receptor beta chains below were found in one sample sequenced in a study of human T cells and chemical hapten exposure. The time point here: patch test 1, 2 weeks after DPC sensitization. Indicated treatment: therapeutic diphenylcyclopropenone sensitization with weekly scalp DPC. In TCRdb, the RACE reads were re-called with MiXCR into one record per CDR3 protein. Of about 120,000 distinct CDR3 sequences listed, approximately 13% are singletons. The specimen was whole blood, collected in connection with sensitization to the hapten diphenylcyclopropenone (DPC). Every receptor here comes from a young man with alopecia areata. Some clones in this sample may be carry-over from other donors' samples.

The V and J genes are TRBV20-1 and TRBJ2-3, with D possibly matching TRBD1 (6 bases). Germline V gene lookup returns CDR1 DFQATT and CDR2 SNEGSKA (reference sequence). The CDR3 is 15 residues long. Trimming cost V 4 bases and J 0 bases, with 14 bases left between them. The CDR3 nucleotides are TGCAGTGCTACCCCGGACAGACCAAGCACAGATACGCAGTATTTT. It yields the protein CSATPDRPSTDTQYF.

The chain couples TRBV18 to TRBJ1-2, with D uncertain. The V end was cut by 0 bases, the J end by 4 bases, with 9 bases between. The CDR3 is 14 residues long. Germline V gene data show CDR1 as KGHSH and CDR2 as LQKENI. Written as DNA, the CDR3 is TGTGCCAGCTCACCACCAGGAGGCCTCTATGGCTACACCTTC. Translating gives CASSPPGGLYGYTF.

This clonotype was seen more than once but under ten times. This chain connects TRBV29-1 to TRBJ2-7; unclear D gene. Germline V gene lookup returns CDR1 SQVTM and CDR2 ANQGSEA. CDR3 size: 11 residues. The V end lost 6 bases, the J end lost 4 bases, and 10 bases lay between the germline ends. DNA of the CDR3: TGCAGCGTCGTGGTGGAGTACGAGCAGTACTTC. Translating gives CSVVVEYEQYF.

The chain employs TRBV9 and TRBJ1-6, with a tentative D call TRBD1 (5 bases). Germline lookup yields CDR1 SGDLS and CDR2 YYNGEE. With 1 base removed from V and 6 bases from J, the gap between germline ends came to 8 bases. CDR3 size: 14 residues. Written as DNA, the CDR3 is TGTGCCAGCAGCGTAAGACAGTCTAATTCACCCCTCCACTTT. Its translation is CASSVRQSNSPLHF.

In this sample, this clonotype turned up many times. The rearrangement joins TRBV10-2 to TRBJ1-5; D not certain. The length of the CDR3 is 12 residues. Germline CDR1 reads WSHSY; CDR2 reads SAAADI. V was clipped by 3 bases and J by 2 bases, with 2 bases between them. For the CDR3, the DNA is TGCGCCAGCAGTGATGGCAATCAGCCCCAGCATTTT. Translation: CASSDGNQPQHF.

This clonotype was seen a few times. The V call is TRBV7-9, the J call TRBJ2-3; D assignment may be TRBD1 or TRBD2 (6 bases each). The CDR3 spans 15 residues. Germline V gene lookup returns CDR1 SEHNR and CDR2 FQNEAQ (reference sequence). V lost 5 bases and J lost 4, with 16 bases in between. CDR3 protein: CASSVEGGTADTQYF. In DNA, the CDR3 is TGTGCCAGCAGCGTCGAGGGGGGAACGGCAGATACGCAGTATTTT.

This clonotype came up a few times. This sequence joins TRBV4-3 and TRBJ2-3; 8 bases match TRBD1. Trimming cost V 1 base and J 2 bases; bases outside gene matches: 5. The CDR3 loop spans 16 amino acids. Germline V gene lookup returns CDR1 LGHNA and CDR2 YSLEER. CDR3 DNA: TGCGCCAGCAGCCAAGTAAGGACAGGGAACACAGATACGCAGTATTTT. This codes for CASSQVRTGNTDTQYF.

The gene calls are TRBV7-2 and TRBJ1-1; D possibly corresponds to TRBD1 (6 bases). The CDR3 totals 14 residues. The V end lost 4 bases, the J end lost 7 bases, and 16 bases lay between the germline ends. Germline V CDR1 and CDR2: SGHTA, FQGNSA. In DNA, the CDR3 is TGTGCCAGCAGCTCGACGGGAACAGGGTTTGAAGCTTTCTTT. Protein: CASSSTGTGFEAFF.

The rearrangement links TRBV7-3 to TRBJ1-1; possible D gene TRBD1, 5 bases. Trimming removed 2 bases from V and 5 bases from J, with 9 bases in between. This CDR3 has 13 residues. Germline CDR1 and CDR2: SGHTA and FQGTGA. CDR3 protein: CASSLAEGTEAFF. The CDR3 nucleotides are TGTGCCAGCAGCTTAGCTGAGGGGACTGAAGCTTTCTTT.

This clonotype came up a few times. The chain joins TRBV19 to TRBJ1-3; D is undetermined. Germline V gene sequence: CDR1 LNHDA, CDR2 SQIVND (reference sequence). V was cut by 10 bases and J by 0 bases, with 16 bases left in between. The CDR3 is 15 amino acids. This CDR3 is CAIANGQSSGNTIYF. The CDR3 DNA reads as TGTGCCATCGCGAACGGGCAATCCTCTGGAAACACCATATATTTT.

The chain couples TRBV14 to TRBJ2-5; D perhaps matches TRBD1 (5 bases). The CDR3 has 15 amino acids. The V end lost 4 bases, the J end lost 1 base, and 13 bases lay between the germline ends. Germline assignment: CDR1 SGHDN and CDR2 FVKESK. CDR3 loop: CASSLQVAVQETQYF. Here the CDR3 DNA reads TGTGCCAGCAGCCTACAGGTGGCGGTCCAAGAGACCCAGTACTTC. Based on the CDR3 plus reference TRBV14 and TRBJ2-5, the full variable domain is EAGVTQFPSHSVIEKGQTVTLRCDPISGHDNLYWYRRVMGKEIKFLLHFVKESKQDESGMPNNRFLAERTGGTYSTLKVQPAELEDSGVYFCASSLQVAVQETQYFGPGTRLLVL.

This clonotype was seen repeatedly, ten times or more. The CDR3: CASSKTGTEVQETQYF. CDR3 sequence (DNA): TGTGCCAGCAGCAAGACCGGGACGGAAGTTCAAGAGACCCAGTACTTC. The chain uses TRBV21-1 and TRBJ2-5; no check of the table's D call, TRBD1, against the DNA was made. TRBV21-1 is classified as a pseudogene. This CDR3 has 16 amino acids.

In its sample, this clonotype was seen a few times. This chain's CDR3 is CASSGRGREGETQYF. The CDR3 DNA is TGCGCCAGCAGCGGTCGCGGGCGGGAAGGAGAGACCCAGTACTTC. This chain joins TRBV4-1 and TRBJ2-5, with a weak D call TRBD2 (6 bases). The CDR3 is 15 residues long. Trimming removed 5 bases from V and 4 bases from J, with 17 bases in between. Germline assignment: CDR1 MGHRA and CDR2 YSYEKL.

J is TRBJ1-4 and V is TRBV12-5, with D possibly TRBD1 on 5 matching bases. V gave up 5 bases and J gave up 7 bases, with 11 bases separating them. Germline values: CDR1 LGHNT, CDR2 FRNRAP. This CDR3 has 13 residues. CDR3 nucleotide sequence: TGTGCTAGTGGTCCCTCCGGGGGTGAAAAACTGTTTTTT. Amino acids: CASGPSGGEKLFF. The whole variable domain, remainder taken from reference TRBV12-5 and TRBJ1-4, is DARVTQTPRHKVTEMGQEVTMRCQPILGHNTVFWYRQTMMQGLELLAYFRNRAPLDDSGMPKDRFSAEMPDATLATLKIQPSEPRDSAVYFCASGPSGGEKLFFGSGTQLSVL.

At least ten counts were recorded for this clonotype. The chain uses TRBV7-2 and TRBJ1-1; D is unclear. The CDR3 length is 14 residues. Germline V gene data show CDR1 as SGHTA and CDR2 as FQGNSA. Trimming shortened V by 1 base and J by 4 bases, and 10 bases separated the two germline ends. The chain's CDR3 is CASSLVGSGTEAFF. CDR3 nucleotide sequence: TGTGCCAGCAGCTTAGTAGGGTCAGGCACTGAAGCTTTCTTT. Together with reference TRBV7-2 and TRBJ1-1, the CDR3 gives the full variable domain: GAGVSQSPSNKVTEKGKDVELRCDPISGHTALYWYRQSLGQGLEFLIYFQGNSAPDKSGLPSDRFSAERTGGSVSTLTIQRTQQEDSAVYLCASSLVGSGTEAFFGQGTRLTVV.

This clonotype was seen at least ten times. The chain combines TRBV20-1 with TRBJ1-1; no clear D. V dropped 6 bases and J dropped 6 bases, with 11 bases sitting between them. Per the germline V gene, CDR1 is DFQATT and CDR2 is SNEGSKA (reference sequence). The CDR3 has 11 amino acids. CDR3: CSAPVSAEAFF. CDR3 DNA sequence: TGCAGTGCCCCGGTTAGCGCTGAAGCTTTCTTT.

This clonotype has more than one count but fewer than ten. The chain couples TRBV5-1 to TRBJ2-2; no definite D call. V was clipped by 3 bases and J by 6 bases, with 18 bases between them. Germline V gene lookup returns CDR1 SGHRS and CDR2 YFSETQ. The CDR3 contains 16 residues. CDR3 bases: TGCGCCAGCAGCTCGAGAACGTTGTCCTTTGCCGGGGAGCTGTTTTTT. The encoded protein is CASSSRTLSFAGELFF. The full variable domain, with the rest looked up from reference TRBV5-1 and TRBJ2-2, is KAGVTQTPRYLIKTRGQQVTLSCSPISGHRSVSWYQQTPGQGLQFLFEYFSETQRNKGNFPGRFSGRQFSNSRSEMNVSTLELGDSALYLCASSSRTLSFAGELFFGEGSRLTVL.

This chain joins TRBV6-1 and TRBJ2-7; D might be TRBD2 (5 bases). The germline V gene encodes CDR1 MNHNS and CDR2 SASEGT. The ends were cut back, 8 bases at V and 6 bases at J, with 14 bases in the middle. This CDR3 contains 12 residues. The CDR3 nucleotides read TGTGCCAGCTTAATGACTACGACCGAGCAGTACTTC. It translates to CASLMTTTEQYF.

The sample holds many counts of this clonotype. CDR3 bases: TGTGCCAGCAGCTTGAGGGGGCGCACCTATGGCTACACCTTC. As protein: CASSLRGRTYGYTF. The rearrangement uses TRBV7-9 and TRBJ1-2; TRBD1 agrees at 7 bases. The ends lost 3 bases at V and 4 bases at J; junction bases unmatched: 5. Germline lookup yields CDR1 SEHNR and CDR2 FQNEAQ (reference sequence). The CDR3 has 14 amino acids.

This clonotype has a handful of counts. This rearrangement joins TRBV4-1 to TRBJ2-1, with D unresolved. This CDR3 has 11 residues. The germline V gene has CDR1 MGHRA and CDR2 YSYEKL. V lost 3 bases to trimming and J lost 8 bases, with 5 bases between them. In nucleotides, the CDR3 is TGCGCCAGCAGCCAGGGCCATGAGCAGTTCTTC. Translation: CASSQGHEQFF.

This clonotype was counted between two and nine times. The chain couples TRBV20-1 to TRBJ2-3, with TRBD2 identical over 8 bases. This CDR3 spans 15 amino acids. Germline V gene data show CDR1 as DFQATT and CDR2 as SNEGSKA (reference sequence). Unmatched junction bases numbered 7, after V lost 4 bases and J lost 1 base. The CDR3 nucleotides read TGCAGTGCTACCCGCCGGGAGGGAGGCACAGATACGCAGTATTTT. Protein product: CSATRREGGTDTQYF.

The rearrangement uses TRBV3-1 and TRBJ1-3, with a weak D call TRBD1 (6 bases). The germline V gene has CDR1 LGHDT and CDR2 YNNKEL (reference sequence). This CDR3 is built from 14 residues. Trimming took 4 bases from V and 1 from J, leaving 8 bases between them. The CDR3 nucleotides are TGTGCCAGCAGCCGGGACACATCTGGAAACACCATATATTTT. Translation: CASSRDTSGNTIYF. Full variable domain (remainder filled in from reference TRBV3-1 and TRBJ1-3): DTAVSQTPKYLVTQMGNDKSIKCEQNLGHDTMYWYKQDSKKFLKIMFSYNNKELIINETVPNRFSPKSPDKAHLNLHINSLELGDSAVYFCASSRDTSGNTIYFGEGSWLTVV.

The sample holds many counts of this clonotype. The chain joins TRBV6-6 to TRBJ1-1; the D gene is possibly TRBD1 (6 bases). Germline CDR1 and CDR2: MNHNY and SVGAGI (reference sequence). The CDR3 consists of 15 residues. Trimming stripped 0 bases from V and 4 bases from J, with 12 bases between. The CDR3 DNA reads TGTGCCAGCAGTTACTCTGGGGGGGCGAGCACTGAAGCTTTCTTT. Its protein is CASSYSGGASTEAFF.

There are many counts of this clonotype. V is TRBV7-6 and J is TRBJ1-2; D is possibly TRBD1 (6 bases). Germline V CDR1 and CDR2: SGHVS, FNYEAQ. There are 15 residues in the CDR3. V was cut by 5 bases and J by 8 bases, with 21 bases left in between. The CDR3 DNA sequence: TGTGCCAGCAGCAACTACAGGGAGAGGTCACTCGGCTACACCTTC. As protein: CASSNYRERSLGYTF.

This clonotype was seen once. The rearrangement joins TRBV28 to TRBJ2-2; 12 bases align to TRBD2. Germline V gene sequence: CDR1 MDHEN, CDR2 SYDVKM. The CDR3 has 16 amino acids. V shed 6 bases and J 4 bases; nucleotides not matched to a gene: 6. The CDR3 nucleotides are TGTGCCAGCAGCCACGCTAGCGGGGGGGCCACCGGGGAGCTGTTTTTT. Protein: CASSHASGGATGELFF.

This clonotype was seen ten or more times. This chain uses TRBV2 with TRBJ1-6; D perhaps matches TRBD1 (6 bases). The V and J ends lost 6 bases and 11 bases respectively, with 11 bases between them. The CDR3 is 12 amino acids. Germline V gene lookup returns CDR1 SNHLY and CDR2 FYNNEI. The CDR3 loop is CASRGQGPPLHF. The CDR3 DNA reads as TGTGCCAGCAGAGGGCAGGGGCCACCCCTCCACTTT.

This clonotype has more than one count but fewer than ten. This chain uses TRBV11-2 with TRBJ2-1; D not certain. CDR1 SGHAT and CDR2 FQNNGV come from the germline V gene. V lost 5 bases and J 4 bases, leaving 6 bases between the germline ends. The CDR3 is 12 residues long. This CDR3 is CASSQTYNEQFF. In DNA, the CDR3 is TGTGCCAGCAGCCAAACGTACAATGAGCAGTTCTTC.